This entry features one T cell receptor beta chain sequence. The source of the sample is a study of cytomegalovirus exposure and HLA in healthy donors. As for the study in general: According to later analysis, the same platform produced the 120 validation and under 700 first-cohort repertoires.

The CDR3 runs 15 residues. V gave up 2 bases and J gave up 7 bases; unmatched junction bases: 2. Germline CDR1 and CDR2: SGHTA and FQGNSA. Generated by immunoSEQ multiplex PCR, the TCRdb table keeps only in-frame clones and is missing some. The table lists 200,000 or so clones, 70% to 85% of them singletons, with roughly 13% in the top ten. This receptor was identified in a woman between 25 and 40 years old in good health and CMV-seropositive. Sequencing input: PBMCs. J is TRBJ2-2 and V is TRBV7-2; the match to TRBD2 covers 12 bases. CDR3 DNA: TGTGCCAGCAGCTTACGGACTAGCGGGGTCGGGGAGCTGTTTTTT. Its protein product is CASSLRTSGVGELFF.